This T cell receptor beta chain was sequenced during a study of blood T cell repertoires in COVID-19 (dated by TCRdb to the early 2020s). Regarding the research as a whole: Samples covering the acute and convalescent phases of COVID-19 were provided by collaborators in the United States, Italy and Spain. The samples were drawn from the first 160 participants of the ongoing ImmuneRACE study and from more than 1,000 subjects provided by 6 global collaborators. Sample metadata almost always included a de-identified subject ID, COVID-19 status, age in years and sex. A freely available public database, intended as a resource for researchers studying the immune response to SARS-CoV-2, is where the repertoires were released. The dataset comprised deeply sampled blood TCRbeta repertoires from subjects exposed to, actively infected with, or recovered from COVID-19. The prospective study material was composed of cDNA or gDNA derived from T cells, B-cell-depleted T cells, or PBMCs. Where available, HLA class I and class II types were obtained from metadata supplied by the sample provider rather than from assay-based typing.

Trimming at the junction amounts to 1 base on V and 9 bases on J, and the germline ends lie 11 bases apart. Spanning cysteine to phenylalanine, the CDR3 consists of 13 amino acids. Just CDR3 DNA is preserved here, 39 bases in frame from base 1. Results the study describes overall, beyond this receptor: Clinical and demographic metadata were provided uncurated, with the amount varying by source and participant.

The collaborating institutions used their own protocols to collect whole blood in K2EDTA tubes. For TCRbeta analysis, collaborators shipped samples in one of three forms: frozen whole blood, isolated PBMCs, or DNA extracted from either of those sample types. The immunoSEQ Assay, a bias-controlled multiplex PCR, was used to amplify TCRbeta CDR3 regions from genomic DNA. In the paper's pipeline: Nucleated cell counts per sample were estimated from amplification of reference gene primers within the assay. To quantify the absolute abundance of each unique TCRbeta CDR3 rearrangement, sequence reads were collapsed and filtered. For each sample, productive Simpson clonality was calculated by taking the square root of Simpson's diversity index across productive rearrangements. Drawn from immuneACCESS, this table holds only the in-frame rearrangements with V and J called that TCRdb kept. Clones are partly lost; checked studies trace under half to an unresolved V gene and leave the rest unexplained. The V and J calls and the clone size are those of that table, but D and trimming were determined from the DNA. Counted in this sample were 21,000 or so clones; more than 75% of them appeared once. Under 5% of the sample belongs to the ten largest clones.

Concerning this clone: Which antigen it targets is not known. No base quality information exists; no much larger clone differs at one position.

The TCR was taken from a man in his fifties with active COVID-19. The V and J genes are TRBV12-3 or TRBV12-4 and TRBJ2-3; the D segment could be TRBD1, given 5 matching bases. Sequences were obtained from peripheral blood. The CDR3 corresponds to CASSLGSGFTQYF. The DNA reads TGTGCCAGCAGTTTAGGTTCAGGGTTCACGCAGTATTTT.